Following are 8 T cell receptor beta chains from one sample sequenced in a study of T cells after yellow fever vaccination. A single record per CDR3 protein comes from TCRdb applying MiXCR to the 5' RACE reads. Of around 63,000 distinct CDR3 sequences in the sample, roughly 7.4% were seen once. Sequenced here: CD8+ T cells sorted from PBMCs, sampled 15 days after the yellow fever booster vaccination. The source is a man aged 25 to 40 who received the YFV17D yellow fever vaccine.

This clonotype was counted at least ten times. Here the CDR3 DNA reads TGTGCCAGCAGTGAAGTAGAAATAGTTCAGCCCCAGCATTTT. Translated, it gives CASSEVEIVQPQHF. This chain connects TRBV6-1 to TRBJ1-5; D gene ambiguous. Germline CDR1 reads MNHNS; CDR2 reads SASEGT. This CDR3 region has 14 residues. V gave up 1 base and J gave up 6 bases, with 10 bases separating them.

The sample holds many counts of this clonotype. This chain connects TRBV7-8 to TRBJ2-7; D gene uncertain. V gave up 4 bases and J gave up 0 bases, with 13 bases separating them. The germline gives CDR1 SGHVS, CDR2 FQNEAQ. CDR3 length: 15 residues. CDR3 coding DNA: TGTGCCAGCAGCTCCCACGGACCGGACTCCTACGAGCAGTACTTC. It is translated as CASSSHGPDSYEQYF. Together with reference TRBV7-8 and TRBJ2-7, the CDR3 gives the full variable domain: GAGVSQSPRYKVAKRGQDVALRCDPISGHVSLFWYQQALGQGPEFLTYFQNEAQLDKSGLPSDRFFAERPEGSVSTLKIQRTQQEDSAVYLCASSSHGPDSYEQYFGPGTRLTVT.

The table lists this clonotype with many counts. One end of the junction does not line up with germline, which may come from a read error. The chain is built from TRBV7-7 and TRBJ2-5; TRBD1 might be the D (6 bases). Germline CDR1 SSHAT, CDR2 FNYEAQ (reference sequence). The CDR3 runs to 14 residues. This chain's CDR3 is CASSLGQSQETQYF. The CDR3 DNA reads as TGTGCTAGCAGCTTAGGACAGTCCCAAGAGACCCAGTACTTC. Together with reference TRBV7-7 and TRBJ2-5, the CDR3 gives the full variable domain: GAGVSQSPRYKVTKRGQDVTLRCDPISSHATLYWYQQALGQGPEFLTYFNYEAQPDKSGLPSDRFSAERPEGSISTLTIQRTEQRDSAMYRCASSLGQSQETQYFGPGTRLLVL.

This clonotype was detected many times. The DNA for the CDR3 is TGTGCCAGCAGCTTGACAGGGGGAGCAGATACGCAGTATTTT. This sequence encodes CASSLTGGADTQYF. This sequence joins TRBV7-2 and TRBJ2-3; TRBD1 agrees at 9 bases. The CDR3 is 14 residues long. V dropped 3 bases and J dropped 4; count of bases not matched to a gene: 2. CDR1 and CDR2 (germline): SGHTA, FQGNSA. Complete variable domain (other parts from reference TRBV7-2 and TRBJ2-3): GAGVSQSPSNKVTEKGKDVELRCDPISGHTALYWYRQSLGQGLEFLIYFQGNSAPDKSGLPSDRFSAERTGGSVSTLTIQRTQQEDSAVYLCASSLTGGADTQYFGPGTRLTVL.

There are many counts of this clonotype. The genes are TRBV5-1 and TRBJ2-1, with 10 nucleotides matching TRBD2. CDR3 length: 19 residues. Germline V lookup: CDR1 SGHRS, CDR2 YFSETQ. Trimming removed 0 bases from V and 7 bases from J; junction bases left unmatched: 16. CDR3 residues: CASSLGLAGVTTFFNEQFF. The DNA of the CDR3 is TGCGCCAGCAGCTTGGGGCTAGCGGGAGTTACCACTTTCTTTAATGAGCAGTTCTTC.

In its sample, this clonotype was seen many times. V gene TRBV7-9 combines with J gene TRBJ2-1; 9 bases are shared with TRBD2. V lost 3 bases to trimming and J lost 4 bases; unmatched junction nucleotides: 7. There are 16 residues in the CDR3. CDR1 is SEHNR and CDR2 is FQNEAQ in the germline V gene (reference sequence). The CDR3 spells CASSFLAGAPYNEQFF. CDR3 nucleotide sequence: TGTGCCAGCAGCTTCTTAGCGGGAGCTCCATACAATGAGCAGTTCTTC. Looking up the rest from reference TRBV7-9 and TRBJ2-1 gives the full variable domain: DTGVSQNPRHKITKRGQNVTFRCDPISEHNRLYWYRQTLGQGPEFLTYFQNEAQLEKSRLLSDRFSAERPKGSFSTLEIQRTEQGDSAMYLCASSFLAGAPYNEQFFGPGTRLTVL.

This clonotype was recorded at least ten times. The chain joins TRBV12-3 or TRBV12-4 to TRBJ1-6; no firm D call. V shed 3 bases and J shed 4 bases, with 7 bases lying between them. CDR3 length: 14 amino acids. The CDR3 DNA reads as TGTGCCAGCAGTTTGGAAAAGTATAATTCACCCCTCCACTTT. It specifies CASSLEKYNSPLHF.

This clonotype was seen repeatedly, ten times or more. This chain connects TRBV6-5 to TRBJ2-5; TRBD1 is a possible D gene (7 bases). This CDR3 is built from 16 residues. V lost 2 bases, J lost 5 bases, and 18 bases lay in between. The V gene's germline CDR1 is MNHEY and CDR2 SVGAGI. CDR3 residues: CASSYGPPGGQETQYF. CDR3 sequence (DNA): TGTGCCAGCAGTTACGGCCCCCCAGGGGGGCAGGAGACCCAGTACTTC.